What follows are 20 T cell receptor beta chains derived from one specimen sequenced in a study of monozygotic twins with inflammatory bowel disease. TCRdb reprocessed the 5' RACE reads and stores each CDR3 protein as one record, lacking DNA. The sample has approximately 400,000 distinct CDR3 sequences. Sequenced: blood. These receptor sequences come from a human donor with ulcerative colitis or Crohn's disease, or a healthy co-twin of an affected twin (not recorded which).

The J gene is TRBJ1-1, the V gene TRBV7-3; TCRdb lists TRBD1, though no DNA is available to test this call. Germline values: CDR1 SGHTA, CDR2 FQGTGA. CDR3 length: 15 residues. The CDR3 here is CASSLGQPMNTEAFF.

The chain uses TRBV5-6 and TRBJ1-1; TCRdb picks TRBD1, but there is no DNA to check that call. The germline gives CDR1 SGHDT, CDR2 YYEEEE. This CDR3 spans 15 amino acids. CDR3 amino acids: CASSLRGARDTEAFF.

The chain couples TRBV6-5 to TRBJ1-1. Germline loops: CDR1 MNHEY, CDR2 SVGAGI. The CDR3 length is 15 residues. The CDR3 loop is CASSFSLVVNTEAFF.

The genes are TRBV18 and TRBJ2-1; TCRdb's D call, TRBD1, is unchecked because there is no DNA. The V gene's germline CDR1 is KGHSH and CDR2 LQKENI. CDR3 length equals 16 residues. The CDR3 region is CASSPPNRGPYNEQFF. Full variable domain (missing parts from reference TRBV18 and TRBJ2-1): NAGVMQNPRHLVRRRGQEARLRCSPMKGHSHVYWYRQLPEEGLKFMVYLQKENIIDESGMPKERFSAEFPKEGPSILRIQQVVRGDSAAYFCASSPPNRGPYNEQFFGPGTRLTVL.

The chain joins TRBV18 to TRBJ2-2; TCRdb outputs TRBD1, but without DNA this stays unchecked. The CDR3 is 16 amino acids. Per the germline V gene, CDR1 is KGHSH and CDR2 is LQKENI. CDR3 sequence reads: CASSPRVSSGAGELFF. The full variable domain, completed using reference TRBV18 and TRBJ2-2, is NAGVMQNPRHLVRRRGQEARLRCSPMKGHSHVYWYRQLPEEGLKFMVYLQKENIIDESGMPKERFSAEFPKEGPSILRIQQVVRGDSAAYFCASSPRVSSGAGELFFGEGSRLTVL.

V usage is TRBV11-3 and J usage is TRBJ2-2. Germline values: CDR1 SGHNT, CDR2 YENEEA. The CDR3 is 14 amino acids. The CDR3 spells CASSRVSNTGELFF.

This chain connects TRBV7-3 to TRBJ2-2. The CDR3 runs 14 residues. Per germline, CDR1 SGHTA and CDR2 FQGTGA. CDR3: CASSLNLNTGELFF.

The genes are TRBV19 and TRBJ1-1. The germline V gene encodes CDR1 LNHDA and CDR2 SQIVND (reference sequence). There are 14 residues in the CDR3. This chain's CDR3 is CASQPWVGPKEAFF.

The chain combines TRBV5-1 with TRBJ1-1; the D gene TCRdb calls, TRBD1, cannot be checked with no DNA. The CDR3 totals 14 residues. Germline V CDR1 and CDR2: SGHRS, YFSETQ. CDR3 amino acids: CASSWSQGNTEAFF.

The V gene is TRBV10-3, the J gene TRBJ1-6. The CDR3 contains 15 residues. The germline V gene has CDR1 ENHRY and CDR2 SYGVKD. The CDR3 reads CAISESEGSNSPLHF.

The J gene is TRBJ2-2, the V gene TRBV12-3 or TRBV12-4. The CDR3 runs to 14 residues. CDR3 region: CASSLGVRTGELFF.

This chain joins TRBV7-3 and TRBJ2-2; TCRdb calls TRBD1, which cannot be checked without DNA. The CDR3 runs to 16 residues. Germline values: CDR1 SGHTA, CDR2 FQGTGA. CDR3: CASSSSWGANTGELFF.

The chain carries TRBV5-1 and TRBJ2-7; TCRdb calls TRBD1, which cannot be checked without DNA. The CDR3 has 14 amino acids. Germline V lookup: CDR1 SGHRS, CDR2 YFSETQ. Here the CDR3 reads CASSFAGTPYEQYF.

V is TRBV11-1 and J is TRBJ1-1; as DNA is missing, the TRBD1 call by TCRdb cannot be tested. Germline V gene data show CDR1 as SGHAT and CDR2 as FQDESV (reference sequence). This CDR3 is 18 amino acids long. This CDR3 reads CAIVPLQGSPFMNTEAFF.

The V and J genes are TRBV20-1 and TRBJ1-6; TCRdb calls TRBD1, which cannot be checked without DNA. The CDR3 has 13 residues. The germline V gene encodes CDR1 DFQATT and CDR2 SNEGSKA (reference sequence). CDR3 sequence: CSAGDLSASPLHF.

The CDR3 spells CASSQGATGGGNTIYF. The genes are TRBV3-1 and TRBJ1-3; the D call from TCRdb, TRBD1, cannot be confirmed without DNA. The CDR3 has 16 amino acids. Germline CDR1 and CDR2: LGHDT and YNNKEL (reference sequence).

The rearrangement joins TRBV10-3 to TRBJ2-1; TCRdb indicates TRBD1, and absent DNA this call remains unverified. Germline V gives CDR1 ENHRY, CDR2 SYGVKD. The CDR3 contains 14 residues. CDR3 sequence: CATGPGQGKNEQFF.

The rearrangement joins TRBV15 to TRBJ1-1. Germline V gives CDR1 LNHNV, CDR2 YYDKDF (reference sequence). CDR3 length: 11 amino acids. CDR3 residues: CATSRGSEAFF.

Here the CDR3 reads CASRPTVSSYEQYF. This rearrangement joins TRBV19 to TRBJ2-7. The CDR3 spans 14 residues. The germline V gene has CDR1 LNHDA and CDR2 SQIVND (reference sequence). The entire variable domain, with the rest obtained from reference TRBV19 and TRBJ2-7, is as follows: DGGITQSPKYLFRKEGQNVTLSCEQNLNHDAMYWYRQDPGQGLRLIYYSQIVNDFQKGDIAEGYSVSREKKESFPLTVTSAQKNPTAFYLCASRPTVSSYEQYFGPGTRLTVT.

The rearrangement links TRBV4-1 to TRBJ1-2; lacking DNA, the TRBD1 call made by TCRdb goes unchecked. This CDR3 region has 14 residues. Germline V gene lookup returns CDR1 MGHRA and CDR2 YSYEKL. The CDR3 region is CASSPGTVLFGYTF.